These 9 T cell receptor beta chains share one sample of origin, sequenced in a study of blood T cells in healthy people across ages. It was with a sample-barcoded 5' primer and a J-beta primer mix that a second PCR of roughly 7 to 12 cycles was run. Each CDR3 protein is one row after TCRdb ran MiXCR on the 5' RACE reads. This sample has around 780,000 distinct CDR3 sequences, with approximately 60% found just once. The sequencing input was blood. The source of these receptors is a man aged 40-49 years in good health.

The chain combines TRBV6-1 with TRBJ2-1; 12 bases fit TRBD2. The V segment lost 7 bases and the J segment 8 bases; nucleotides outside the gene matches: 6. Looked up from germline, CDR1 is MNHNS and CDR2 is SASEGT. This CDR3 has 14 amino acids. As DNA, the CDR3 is TGTGCCAGCACCCCTAGCGGGGGGGCGGATGAGCAGTTCTTC. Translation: CASTPSGGADEQFF.

The CDR3 nucleotides are TGTGCCAGCAGTTTGCAGGGATACATTTACGAGCAGTACTTC. Translated: CASSLQGYIYEQYF. The chain couples TRBV12-3 or TRBV12-4 to TRBJ2-4, with a weak D call TRBD1 (5 bases). The J call may be wrong; the DNA end is better matched by TRBJ2-7. The CDR3 is made up of 14 amino acids.

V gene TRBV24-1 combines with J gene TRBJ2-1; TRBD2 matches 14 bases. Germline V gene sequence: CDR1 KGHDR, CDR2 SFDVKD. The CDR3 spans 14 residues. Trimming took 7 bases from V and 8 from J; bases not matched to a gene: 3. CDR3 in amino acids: CATSGTSGGDEQFF. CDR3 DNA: TGTGCCACCAGCGGGACTAGCGGGGGTGATGAGCAGTTCTTC.

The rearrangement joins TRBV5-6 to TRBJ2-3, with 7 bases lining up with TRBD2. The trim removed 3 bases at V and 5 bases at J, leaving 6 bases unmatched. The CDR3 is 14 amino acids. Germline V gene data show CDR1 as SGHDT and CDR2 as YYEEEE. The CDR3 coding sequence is TGTGCCAGCAGCTCGGGACTACTGGAAGATACGCAGTATTTT. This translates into CASSSGLLEDTQYF.

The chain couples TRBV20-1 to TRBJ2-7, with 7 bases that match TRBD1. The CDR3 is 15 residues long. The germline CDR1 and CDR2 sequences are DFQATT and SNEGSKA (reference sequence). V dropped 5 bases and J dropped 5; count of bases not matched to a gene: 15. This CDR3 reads CSALKRATGLDEQYF. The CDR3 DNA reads TGCAGTGCTCTGAAACGAGCGACAGGGCTTGACGAGCAGTACTTC.

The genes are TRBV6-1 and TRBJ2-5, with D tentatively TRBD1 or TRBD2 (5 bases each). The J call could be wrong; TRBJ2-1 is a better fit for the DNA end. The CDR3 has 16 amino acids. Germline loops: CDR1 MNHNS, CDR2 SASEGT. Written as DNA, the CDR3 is TGTGCCAGCAGTGAAGCTAAGGGACCGTACCAAGAGACCCAGTTCTTC. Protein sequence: CASSEAKGPYQETQFF.

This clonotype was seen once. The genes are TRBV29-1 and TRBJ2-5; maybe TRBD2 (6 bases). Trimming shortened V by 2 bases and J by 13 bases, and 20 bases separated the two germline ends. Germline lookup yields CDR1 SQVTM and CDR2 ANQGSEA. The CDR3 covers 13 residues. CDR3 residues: CSVERSGVRDPYF. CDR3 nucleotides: TGCAGCGTTGAACGTTCGGGGGTCAGGGATCCGTACTTC.

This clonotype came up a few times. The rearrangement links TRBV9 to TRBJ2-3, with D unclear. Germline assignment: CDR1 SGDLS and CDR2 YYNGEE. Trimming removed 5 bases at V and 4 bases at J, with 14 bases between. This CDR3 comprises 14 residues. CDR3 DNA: TGTGCCAGCAGTCTCCAGGTCGGCCCAGATACGCAGTATTTT. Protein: CASSLQVGPDTQYF.

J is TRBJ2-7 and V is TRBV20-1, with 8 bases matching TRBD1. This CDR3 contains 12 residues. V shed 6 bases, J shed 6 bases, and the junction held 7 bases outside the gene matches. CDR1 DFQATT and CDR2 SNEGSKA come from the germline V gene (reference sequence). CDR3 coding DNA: TGCAGTGCCGGACAGGGCAGGTCCGAGCAGTACTTC. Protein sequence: CSAGQGRSEQYF.